Listed here are 23 T cell receptor beta chains from one sample, sequenced in a study of T cells in Graves' hyperthyroidism and ophthalmopathy. Researchers took RNA transcripts and amplified the TCR beta CDR3 regions from them. The study used the HTBI primer set for a first-round RT-PCR of the TCR CDR3. TCRdb re-called the multiplex PCR reads with MiXCR, one entry per CDR3 protein. This sample has around 600,000 distinct CDR3 sequences, with around 16% found just once. The material sequenced was blood. All receptors derive from a woman aged 40 to 49 with Graves' ophthalmopathy.

The rearrangement uses TRBV18 and TRBJ2-2, with 8 bases identical to TRBD1. The CDR3 is made up of 15 amino acids. Looked up from germline, CDR1 is KGHSH and CDR2 is LQKENI. The ends lost 3 bases at V and 7 bases at J; junction bases unmatched: 7. CDR3 residues: CASSPGQGDIGELFF. CDR3 DNA sequence: TGTGCCAGCTCACCCGGACAGGGAGACATCGGGGAGCTGTTTTTT.

This chain joins TRBV18 and TRBJ2-1; no reliable D call. V lost 2 bases and J lost 4, with 12 bases in between. Germline CDR1 KGHSH, CDR2 LQKENI. The CDR3 is 15 amino acids. The CDR3, as DNA: TGTGCCAGCTCACCAGGAAAGGGATCGTACAATGAGCAGTTCTTC. This encodes CASSPGKGSYNEQFF.

The V call is TRBV6-1, the J call TRBJ2-3; the D gene is possibly TRBD1 (6 bases). Trimming removed 6 bases at V and 2 bases at J, with 15 bases between. CDR3 length: 15 amino acids. The germline CDR1 and CDR2 sequences are MNHNS and SASEGT. For the CDR3, the DNA is TGTGCCAGCAGCGGACAGCTTCAACCCACAGATACGCAGTATTTT. Translating it yields CASSGQLQPTDTQYF.

The chain joins TRBV12-3 or TRBV12-4 to TRBJ1-3; D gene uncertain. The CDR3 is 16 amino acids. Trimming took off 5 bases at V and 3 bases at J, with 17 bases between the two ends. Written as DNA, the CDR3 is TGTGCCAGCAGTCGGGTGGGTGGGCGCAGTGGAAACACCATATATTTT. Translated, it gives CASSRVGGRSGNTIYF.

This clonotype showed up just a few times. The V call is TRBV20-1, the J call TRBJ1-1; no definite D call. Germline assignment: CDR1 DFQATT and CDR2 SNEGSKA (reference sequence). The CDR3 runs to 11 residues. Trimming cost V 7 bases and J 1 base, with 7 bases left between them. CDR3 in DNA: TGCAGTGGGGAGGAGAACACTGAAGCTTTCTTT. Protein: CSGEENTEAFF.

The V call is TRBV5-1, the J call TRBJ2-7; the D gene is possibly TRBD2 (7 bases). The germline V gene encodes CDR1 SGHRS and CDR2 YFSETQ. Trimming removed 3 bases from V and 0 bases from J, with 19 bases in between. CDR3 length equals 17 residues. The CDR3 here is CASSWDRGRASSYEQYF. CDR3 nucleotides: TGCGCCAGCAGCTGGGATAGGGGGAGGGCTTCCTCCTACGAGCAGTACTTC.

The sample holds many counts of this clonotype. The chain employs TRBV2 and TRBJ2-2; 10 bases are a match to TRBD2. The junction had 7 bases not matched to a gene; V was cut back by 3 bases and J by 6 bases. Germline CDR1 SNHLY, CDR2 FYNNEI. The CDR3 covers 16 residues. Here the CDR3 reads CASSDPGLAYSGELFF. CDR3 sequence (DNA): TGTGCCAGCAGTGATCCGGGACTAGCGTATTCCGGGGAGCTGTTTTTT.

Ten or more counts support this clonotype. V gene TRBV28 combines with J gene TRBJ2-1; the match to TRBD2 covers 7 bases. The CDR3 covers 16 residues. Looked up from germline, CDR1 is MDHEN and CDR2 is SYDVKM. Losses at the gene ends were 11 bases for V and 1 base for J; bases not matched to a gene: 14. This CDR3 is CASLGRQGGSYNEQFF. CDR3 nucleotide sequence: TGTGCCTCCCTAGGGCGGCAGGGAGGGTCCTACAATGAGCAGTTCTTC. The full variable domain, rest sourced from reference TRBV28 and TRBJ2-1, is DVKVTQSSRYLVKRTGEKVFLECVQDMDHENMFWYRQDPGLGLRLIYFSYDVKMKEKGDIPEGYSVSREKKERFSLILESASTNQTSMYLCASLGRQGGSYNEQFFGPGTRLTVL.

J is TRBJ2-5 and V is TRBV9; the match to TRBD2 covers 12 bases. V was pared by 2 bases and J by 5 bases, with 7 bases of the junction left unmatched. The germline gives CDR1 SGDLS, CDR2 YYNGEE. The CDR3 extends over 16 amino acids. CDR3 in amino acids: CASSVGLAGGFETQYF. The CDR3 DNA sequence: TGTGCCAGCAGCGTCGGTCTAGCGGGGGGGTTCGAGACCCAGTACTTC.

A few counts support this clonotype. V usage is TRBV7-2 and J usage is TRBJ1-4; tentative D call: TRBD1 (6 bases). V lost 0 bases and J 8 bases, leaving 22 bases between the germline ends. The CDR3 runs 18 residues. The germline CDR1 and CDR2 sequences are SGHTA and FQGNSA. CDR3 region: CASSLAAQGGVETEKLFF. Here the CDR3 DNA reads TGTGCCAGCAGCTTAGCCGCACAGGGTGGGGTGGAGACCGAAAAACTGTTTTTT.

The chain joins TRBV27 to TRBJ1-2; a possible D gene is TRBD1 (6 bases). In germline, CDR1 is MNHEY, CDR2 SMNVEV (reference sequence). CDR3 length equals 14 residues. V was clipped by 4 bases and J by 6 bases, with 15 bases between them. CDR3 DNA: TGTGCCAGCAGTTCCCGGGACACCAGAAATGGCTACACCTTC. Its protein product is CASSSRDTRNGYTF.

This clonotype was counted a single time. A junction end diverges from the germline sequence, so it may reflect a read error. The chain has TRBV6-1 and TRBJ2-1; 10 bases map to TRBD2. This CDR3 contains 14 residues. The germline gives CDR1 MNHNS, CDR2 SASEGT. CDR3 sequence (DNA): TGTGCCAGCACCAGACTAGCGGGCGGGAATGGGCAGTTCTTC. Residues: CASTRLAGGNGQFF.

Many counts were recorded for this clonotype. The chain joins TRBV10-2 to TRBJ1-1, with D maybe TRBD1 (5 bases). CDR3 size: 13 residues. The ends were cut back, 2 bases at V and 4 bases at J, with 8 bases in the middle. Germline lookup yields CDR1 WSHSY and CDR2 SAAADI. The CDR3 sequence is CASSETGSTEAFF. The CDR3 nucleotides are TGCGCCAGCAGTGAGACAGGTAGCACTGAAGCTTTCTTT.

This clonotype was observed a handful of times. The V and J genes are TRBV4-2 and TRBJ2-3; D gene uncertain. The CDR3 loop spans 14 amino acids. The germline V gene has CDR1 LGHNA and CDR2 YNFKEQ. The V gene lost 4 bases and the J gene lost 2 bases, with 10 bases spanning the gap. The CDR3 DNA reads as TGTGCCAGCAGCCTTGACGAGTTCACAGATACGCAGTATTTT. The encoded protein is CASSLDEFTDTQYF.

This clonotype showed up many times. This chain joins TRBV28 and TRBJ1-3; D remains unclear. Germline V gene data show CDR1 as MDHEN and CDR2 as SYDVKM. CDR3 size: 13 residues. V was shortened by 6 bases and J by 2 bases, with 8 bases between the two germline ends. The CDR3 nucleotides are TGTGCCAGCAGCCCTTCCCCTGGAAACACCATATATTTT. It yields the protein CASSPSPGNTIYF.

This clonotype occurred a few times. The gene calls are TRBV14 and TRBJ2-7, with D unclear. The length of the CDR3 is 13 residues. Trimming took off 7 bases at V and 3 bases at J, with 13 bases between the two ends. Germline V gene data show CDR1 as SGHDN and CDR2 as FVKESK. CDR3 nucleotide sequence: TGTGCCAGCATTGGGCAGGCCCACTACGAGCAGTACTTC. Translating it yields CASIGQAHYEQYF.

This clonotype has a handful of counts. This sequence joins TRBV27 and TRBJ1-4, with no clear D. The CDR3 contains 15 residues. Germline CDR1 MNHEY, CDR2 SMNVEV (reference sequence). The ends were cut back, 6 bases at V and 4 bases at J, with 15 bases in the middle. CDR3: CASSRKGLHNEKLFF. As DNA, the CDR3 is TGTGCCAGCAGCCGAAAAGGACTGCATAATGAAAAACTGTTTTTT.

The chain combines TRBV2 with TRBJ2-1, with a possible D match to TRBD1 (7 bases). This CDR3 has 15 amino acids. Trimming removed 5 bases from V and 2 bases from J, with 13 bases in between. CDR1 and CDR2 from the germline V gene are SNHLY and FYNNEI. CDR3 sequence: CASSFDREAYNEQFF. CDR3 nucleotide sequence: TGTGCCAGCAGTTTCGACAGGGAGGCCTACAATGAGCAGTTCTTC.

This clonotype has just a few counts. V gene TRBV20-1 combines with J gene TRBJ2-1, with 7 bases lining up with TRBD2. There are 14 residues in the CDR3. After removal of 5 bases from V and 9 bases from J, the junction contained 13 bases not matched to a gene. The germline CDR1 and CDR2 sequences are DFQATT and SNEGSKA (reference sequence). As DNA, the CDR3 is TGCAGTGCTTTTGGGACTAAACGGTATGGTGAGCAGTTCTTC. Translation: CSAFGTKRYGEQFF.

This clonotype was counted many times. The J gene is TRBJ2-1, the V gene TRBV3-1; TRBD1 is a possible D gene (6 bases). The V end lost 5 bases, the J end lost 9 bases, and 8 bases lay between the germline ends. CDR3 length: 11 amino acids. Germline V gene data show CDR1 as LGHDT and CDR2 as YNNKEL (reference sequence). The CDR3 bases are TGTGCCAGCAGCAAGGGGGTTGAGCAGTTCTTC. Translation gives CASSKGVEQFF.

The sample holds a few counts of this clonotype. The chain employs TRBV2 and TRBJ2-3; D gene unclear. Germline CDR1 SNHLY, CDR2 FYNNEI. The V gene lost 7 bases and the J gene lost 4 bases, with 9 bases spanning the gap. The CDR3 runs to 12 residues. CDR3: CASNASSDTQYF. The CDR3 DNA reads TGTGCCAGCAACGCCTCATCAGATACGCAGTATTTT.

This clonotype came up a few times. This chain connects TRBV7-2 to TRBJ2-1; 9 bases match TRBD2. The V gene's germline CDR1 is SGHTA and CDR2 FQGNSA. J gave up 7 bases and V 1 base, and 8 bases lay outside the gene matches. This CDR3 spans 16 amino acids. Here the CDR3 DNA reads TGTGCCAGCAGCTTAGTACCGGGACTAGCTTTGAATGAGCAGTTCTTC. Translating gives CASSLVPGLALNEQFF.

This clonotype was detected many times. V is TRBV9 and J is TRBJ2-5, with a possible D match to TRBD2 (7 bases). The CDR3 totals 15 residues. Germline loops: CDR1 SGDLS, CDR2 YYNGEE. Trimming stripped 0 bases from V and 4 bases from J, with 13 bases between. CDR3 bases: TGTGCCAGCAGCGTAGTCTGGGGGGGCGGAGAGACCCAGTACTTC. Translating it yields CASSVVWGGGETQYF.